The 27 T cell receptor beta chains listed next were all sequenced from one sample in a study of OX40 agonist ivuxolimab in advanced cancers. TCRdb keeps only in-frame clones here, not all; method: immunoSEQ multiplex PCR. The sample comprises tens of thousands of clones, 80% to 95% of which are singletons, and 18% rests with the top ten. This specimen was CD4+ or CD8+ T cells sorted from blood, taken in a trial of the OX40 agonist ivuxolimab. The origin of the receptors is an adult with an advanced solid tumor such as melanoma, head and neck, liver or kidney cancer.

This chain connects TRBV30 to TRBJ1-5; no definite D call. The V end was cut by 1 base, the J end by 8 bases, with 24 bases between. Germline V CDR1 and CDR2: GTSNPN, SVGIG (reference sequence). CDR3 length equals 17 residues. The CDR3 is CAWSGGISWTDMEPQHF. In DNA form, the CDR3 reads TGTGCCTGGAGTGGAGGAATCTCCTGGACTGATATGGAGCCCCAGCATTTT.

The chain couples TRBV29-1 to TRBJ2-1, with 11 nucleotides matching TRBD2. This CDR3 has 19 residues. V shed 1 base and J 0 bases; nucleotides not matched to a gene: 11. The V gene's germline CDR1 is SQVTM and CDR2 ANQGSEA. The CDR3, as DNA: TGCAGCGTTGAAGGAGGACTAGCGGGCCTCCTCCACTCCTACAATGAGCAGTTCTTC. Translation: CSVEGGLAGLLHSYNEQFF.

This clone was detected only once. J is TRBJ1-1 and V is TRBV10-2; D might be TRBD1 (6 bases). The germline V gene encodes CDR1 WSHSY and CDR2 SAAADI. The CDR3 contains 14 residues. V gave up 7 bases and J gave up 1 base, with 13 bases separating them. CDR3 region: CASTSGTSNTEAFF. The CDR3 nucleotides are TGCGCCAGCACCTCCGGGACATCGAACACTGAAGCTTTCTTT.

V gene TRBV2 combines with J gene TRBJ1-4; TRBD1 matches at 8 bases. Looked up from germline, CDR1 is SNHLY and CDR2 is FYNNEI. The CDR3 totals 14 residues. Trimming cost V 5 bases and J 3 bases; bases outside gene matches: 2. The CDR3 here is CASSQGASNEKLFF. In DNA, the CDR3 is TGTGCCAGCAGTCAGGGGGCTTCTAATGAAAAACTGTTTTTT.

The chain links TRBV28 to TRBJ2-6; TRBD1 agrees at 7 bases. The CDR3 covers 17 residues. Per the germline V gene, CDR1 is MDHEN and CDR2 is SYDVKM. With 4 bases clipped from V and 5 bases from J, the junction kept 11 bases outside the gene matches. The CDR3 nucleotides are TGTGCCAGCAGTTCGCAACAGGGGTCCCCCTGGGCCAACGTCCTGACTTTC. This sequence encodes CASSSQQGSPWANVLTF. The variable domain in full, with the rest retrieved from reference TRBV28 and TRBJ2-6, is DVKVTQSSRYLVKRTGEKVFLECVQDMDHENMFWYRQDPGLGLRLIYFSYDVKMKEKGDIPEGYSVSREKKERFSLILESASTNQTSMYLCASSSQQGSPWANVLTFGAGSRLTVL.

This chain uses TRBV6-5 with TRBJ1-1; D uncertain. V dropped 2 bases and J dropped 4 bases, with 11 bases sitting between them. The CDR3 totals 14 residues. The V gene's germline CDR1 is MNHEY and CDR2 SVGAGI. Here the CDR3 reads CASSYALFGTEAFF. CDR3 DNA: TGTGCCAGCAGTTACGCCCTCTTCGGCACTGAAGCTTTCTTT.

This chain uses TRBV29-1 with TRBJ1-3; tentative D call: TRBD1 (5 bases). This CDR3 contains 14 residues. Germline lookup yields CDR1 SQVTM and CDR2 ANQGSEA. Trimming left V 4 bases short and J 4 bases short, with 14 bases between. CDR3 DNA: TGCAGCGTTGGATTTCCAGGGTTCGGAAACACCATATATTTT. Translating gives CSVGFPGFGNTIYF.

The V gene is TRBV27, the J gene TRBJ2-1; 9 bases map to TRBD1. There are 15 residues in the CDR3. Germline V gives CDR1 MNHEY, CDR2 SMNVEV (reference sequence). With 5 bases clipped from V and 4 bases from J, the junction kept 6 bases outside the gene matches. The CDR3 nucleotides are TGTGCCAGCAGTCTTCCCGGGACAGGGTACAATGAGCAGTTCTTC. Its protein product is CASSLPGTGYNEQFF.

The CDR3 protein is CASSSSGGQETQYF. CDR3 in DNA: TGTGCCAGCAGCTCGAGCGGGGGCCAAGAGACCCAGTACTTC. The J gene is TRBJ2-5, the V gene TRBV9; 8 nucleotides line up with TRBD2. The CDR3 length is 14 residues. Per germline, CDR1 SGDLS and CDR2 YYNGEE. Trimming removed 4 bases from V and 1 base from J; junction bases left unmatched: 3.

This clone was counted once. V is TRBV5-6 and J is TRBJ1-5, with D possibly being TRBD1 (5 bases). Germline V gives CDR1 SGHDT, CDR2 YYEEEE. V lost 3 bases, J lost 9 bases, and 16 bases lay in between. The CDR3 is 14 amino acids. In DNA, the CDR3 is TGTGCCAGCAGCTACGGGACCGGGACTTCGCCCCAGCATTTT. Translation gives CASSYGTGTSPQHF. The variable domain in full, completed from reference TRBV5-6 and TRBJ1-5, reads DAGVTQSPTHLIKTRGQQVTLRCSPKSGHDTVSWYQQALGQGPQFIFQYYEEEERQRGNFPDRFSGHQFPNYSSELNVNALLLGDSALYLCASSYGTGTSPQHFGDGTRLSIL.

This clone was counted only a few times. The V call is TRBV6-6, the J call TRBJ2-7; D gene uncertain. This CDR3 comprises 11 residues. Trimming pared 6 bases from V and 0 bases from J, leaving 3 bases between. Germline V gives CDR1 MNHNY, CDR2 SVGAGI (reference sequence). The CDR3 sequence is CASRNSYEQYF. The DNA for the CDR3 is TGTGCCAGCAGGAACTCCTACGAGCAGTACTTC.

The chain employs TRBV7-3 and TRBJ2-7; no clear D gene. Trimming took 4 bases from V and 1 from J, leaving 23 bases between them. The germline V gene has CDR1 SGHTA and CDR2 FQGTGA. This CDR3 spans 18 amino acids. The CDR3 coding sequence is TGTGCCAGCAGCTCGAATGAACGCAAGGGCTGTGGGTCCTACGAGCAGTACTTC. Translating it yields CASSSNERKGCGSYEQYF.

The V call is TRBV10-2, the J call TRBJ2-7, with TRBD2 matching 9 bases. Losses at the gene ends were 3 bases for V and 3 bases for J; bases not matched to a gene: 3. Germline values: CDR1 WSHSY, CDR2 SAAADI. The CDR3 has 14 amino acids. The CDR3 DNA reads TGCGCCAGCAGTGAATCTAGCGGGGACTACGAGCAGTACTTC. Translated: CASSESSGDYEQYF.

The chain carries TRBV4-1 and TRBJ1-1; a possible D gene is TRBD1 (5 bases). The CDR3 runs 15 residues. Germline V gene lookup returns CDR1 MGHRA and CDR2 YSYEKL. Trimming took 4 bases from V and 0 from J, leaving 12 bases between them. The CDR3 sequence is CASSRPGYMNTEAFF. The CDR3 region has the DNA TGCGCCAGCAGCCGCCCAGGGTATATGAACACTGAAGCTTTCTTT.

The CDR3 DNA reads as TGTGCCAGCAGTTCCCCCGGACGGAACTCCTACGAGCAGTACTTC. Its protein is CASSSPGRNSYEQYF. J is TRBJ2-7 and V is TRBV6-1; no reliable D call. CDR1 and CDR2 from the germline V gene are MNHNS and SASEGT. The CDR3 is 15 residues long. Trimming stripped 5 bases from V and 0 bases from J, with 14 bases between.

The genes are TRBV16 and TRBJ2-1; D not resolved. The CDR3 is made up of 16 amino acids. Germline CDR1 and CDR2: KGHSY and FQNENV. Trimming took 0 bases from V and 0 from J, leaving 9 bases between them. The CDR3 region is CASSQSDGRSYNEQFF. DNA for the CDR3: TGTGCCAGCAGCCAATCGGACGGGCGCTCCTACAATGAGCAGTTCTTC.

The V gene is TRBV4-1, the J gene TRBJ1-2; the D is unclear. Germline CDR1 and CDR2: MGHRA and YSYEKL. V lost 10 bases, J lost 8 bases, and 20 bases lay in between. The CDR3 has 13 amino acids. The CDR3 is CATSKVGGKGYTF. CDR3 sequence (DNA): TGCGCCACCTCGAAAGTAGGCGGGAAGGGCTACACCTTC.

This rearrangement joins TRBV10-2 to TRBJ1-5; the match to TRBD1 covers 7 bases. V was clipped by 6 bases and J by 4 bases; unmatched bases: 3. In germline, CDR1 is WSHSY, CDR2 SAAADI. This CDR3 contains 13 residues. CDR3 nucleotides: TGCGCCAGCAGCCGGGACAGTAATCAGCCCCAGCATTTT. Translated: CASSRDSNQPQHF.

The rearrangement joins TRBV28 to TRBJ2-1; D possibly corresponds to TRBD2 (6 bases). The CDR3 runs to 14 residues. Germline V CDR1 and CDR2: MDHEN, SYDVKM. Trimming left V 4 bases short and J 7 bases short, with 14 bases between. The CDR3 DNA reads TGTGCCAGCAGTTCCCCGGCGGGGCCTAATGAGCAGTTCTTC. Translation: CASSSPAGPNEQFF.

The CDR3 sequence: CASSLGQYYGYTF. The CDR3 nucleotides are TGTGCCAGCAGTTTGGGACAGTACTATGGCTACACCTTC. The chain recombines TRBV27 with TRBJ1-2, with 7 bases matching TRBD1. Unmatched junction bases numbered 1, after V lost 3 bases and J lost 3 bases. CDR1 MNHEY and CDR2 SMNVEV come from the germline V gene (reference sequence). The CDR3 is 13 amino acids.

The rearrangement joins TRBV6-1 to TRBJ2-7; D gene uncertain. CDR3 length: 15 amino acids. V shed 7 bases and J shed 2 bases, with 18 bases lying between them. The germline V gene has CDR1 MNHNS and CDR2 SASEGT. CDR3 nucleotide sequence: TGTGCCAGCACCACTATTCTTGGGTTGGCCTACGAGCAGTACTTC. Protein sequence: CASTTILGLAYEQYF.

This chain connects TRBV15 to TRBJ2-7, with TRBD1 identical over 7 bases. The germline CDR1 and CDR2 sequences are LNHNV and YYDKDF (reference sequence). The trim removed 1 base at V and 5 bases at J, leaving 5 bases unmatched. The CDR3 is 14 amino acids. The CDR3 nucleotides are TGTGCCACCAGCAGAGGACAGGGCTTCAACGAGCAGTACTTC. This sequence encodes CATSRGQGFNEQYF.

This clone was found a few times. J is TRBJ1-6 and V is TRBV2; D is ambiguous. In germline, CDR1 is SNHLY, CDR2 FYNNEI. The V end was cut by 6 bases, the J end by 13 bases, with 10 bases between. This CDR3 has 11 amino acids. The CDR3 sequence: CASRGGIPLHF. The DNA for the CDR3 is TGTGCCAGCAGGGGAGGGATCCCCCTCCACTTT.

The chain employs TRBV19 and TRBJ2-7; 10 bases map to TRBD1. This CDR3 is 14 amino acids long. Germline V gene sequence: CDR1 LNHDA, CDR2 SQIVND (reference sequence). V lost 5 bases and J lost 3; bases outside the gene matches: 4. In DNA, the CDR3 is TGTGCCAGTAGTCCATGGACAGGGGGCTACGAGCAGTACTTC. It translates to CASSPWTGGYEQYF.

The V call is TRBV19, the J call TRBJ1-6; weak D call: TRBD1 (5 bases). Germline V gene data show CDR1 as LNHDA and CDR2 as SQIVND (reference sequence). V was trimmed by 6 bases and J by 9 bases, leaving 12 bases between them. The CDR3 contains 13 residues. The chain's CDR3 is CASSISGGSPLHF. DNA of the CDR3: TGTGCCAGTAGCATATCGGGGGGTTCACCCCTCCACTTT.

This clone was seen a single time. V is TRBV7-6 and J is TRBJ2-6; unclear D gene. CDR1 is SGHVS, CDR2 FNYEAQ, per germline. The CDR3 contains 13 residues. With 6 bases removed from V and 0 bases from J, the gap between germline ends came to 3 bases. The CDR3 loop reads CASRPSGANVLTF. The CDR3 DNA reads TGTGCCAGCAGGCCCTCTGGGGCCAACGTCCTGACTTTC.

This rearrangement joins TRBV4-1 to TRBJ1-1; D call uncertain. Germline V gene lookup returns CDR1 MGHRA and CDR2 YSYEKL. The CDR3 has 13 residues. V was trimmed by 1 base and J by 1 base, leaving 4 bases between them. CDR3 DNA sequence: TGCGCCAGCAGCCAAGGGAGGAACACTGAAGCTTTCTTT. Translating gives CASSQGRNTEAFF.